The 30 T cell receptor beta chains given below trace back to one sample, sequenced in a study of cytomegalovirus exposure and HLA in healthy donors. The PCR used 60 Vbeta and 13 Jbeta primers. The protocol was immunoSEQ multiplex PCR, while the TCRdb copy is restricted to in-frame clones and leaves out a portion. There are 150,000 to 200,000 clones in the sample; around 74% occur only once, and over 2.5% lies in the top ten. Sequences were obtained from PBMCs. The receptors stem from a female donor in good health and CMV-seronegative.

The chain carries TRBV11-3 and TRBJ1-6; 7 bases align to TRBD1. The germline V gene encodes CDR1 SGHNT and CDR2 YENEEA. V lost 5 bases to trimming and J lost 7 bases; unmatched junction nucleotides: 8. The CDR3 covers 15 residues. The CDR3 coding sequence is TGTGCCAGCAGCCGAGGGGACAGTGGGAATTCACCCCTCCACTTT. Translating it yields CASSRGDSGNSPLHF.

Worth noting for this clone: This likely comes from a read error, as the CDR3 has no conserved phenylalanine or tryptophan at its end. J is TRBJ1-5 and V is TRBV5-1; D uncertain. The CDR3 covers 14 residues. Trimming stripped 4 bases from V and 0 bases from J, with 8 bases between. CDR1 is SGHRS, CDR2 YFSETQ, per germline. In DNA, the CDR3 is TGCGCCAGCAGCAAGGACTATAGCAATCAGCCCCAGCATTGT. This encodes CASSKDYSNQPQHC.

V is TRBV7-6 and J is TRBJ1-2; D remains unclear. The length of the CDR3 is 14 residues. Deletions cut 1 base from V and 8 bases from J, with 14 bases between. In germline, CDR1 is SGHVS, CDR2 FNYEAQ. As DNA, the CDR3 is TGTGCCAGCAGCTTAGGGGAGGGAGGGCGCGGCTACACCTTC. Protein: CASSLGEGGRGYTF.

V gene TRBV5-1 combines with J gene TRBJ2-2, with TRBD2 matching 8 bases. The CDR3 has 16 amino acids. V lost 3 bases, J lost 0 bases, and 4 bases stayed unmatched. CDR1 and CDR2 (germline): SGHRS, YFSETQ. The CDR3, as DNA: TGCGCCAGCAGCTCTGTAGCGGGACCGAACACCGGGGAGCTGTTTTTT. The encoded protein is CASSSVAGPNTGELFF.

This clone was observed a single time. V gene TRBV28 combines with J gene TRBJ1-6; 10 bases are shared with TRBD1. There are 15 residues in the CDR3. Germline CDR1 MDHEN, CDR2 SYDVKM. V was pared by 3 bases and J by 9 bases, with 5 bases of the junction left unmatched. CDR3 protein: CASSFGRDRGSPLHF. Written as DNA, the CDR3 is TGTGCCAGCAGTTTTGGCCGGGACAGGGGTTCACCCCTCCACTTT.

This chain links TRBV19 with TRBJ1-5, with a weak D call TRBD1 (6 bases). Germline CDR1 LNHDA, CDR2 SQIVND (reference sequence). The V end lost 0 bases, the J end lost 7 bases, and 13 bases lay between the germline ends. The CDR3 consists of 15 residues. The CDR3 coding sequence is TGTGCCAGTAGTATAGATACAGGGAAACGGCAGCCCCAGCATTTT. It yields the protein CASSIDTGKRQPQHF.

This clone was seen a single time. The genes are TRBV18 and TRBJ1-2, with D unresolved. The CDR3 has 14 amino acids. Germline CDR1 and CDR2: KGHSH and LQKENI. Trimming stripped 6 bases from V and 0 bases from J, with 11 bases between. The CDR3 sequence: CASSPTEPNYGYTF. As DNA, the CDR3 is TGTGCCAGCTCGCCCACCGAGCCTAACTATGGCTACACCTTC.

This chain uses TRBV5-1 with TRBJ2-5, with TRBD2 as a possible D gene (6 bases). Trimming removed 4 bases at V and 2 bases at J, with 9 bases between. The V gene's germline CDR1 is SGHRS and CDR2 YFSETQ. CDR3 length: 13 amino acids. CDR3 loop: CASSRAGQETQYF. CDR3 DNA: TGCGCCAGCAGCAGGGCGGGGCAAGAGACCCAGTACTTC.

This sequence joins TRBV23-1 and TRBJ2-7; 11 nucleotides agree with TRBD2. TRBV23-1 is an open reading frame whose function is uncertain. The CDR3 contains 16 residues. The V segment lost 8 bases and the J segment 6 bases; nucleotides outside the gene matches: 15. CDR3 bases: TGCGCCAGCGCGATCTGGGTAGCGGGAGGGCCGGGCGAGCAGTACTTC. Translating it yields CASAIWVAGGPGEQYF.

The rearrangement uses TRBV4-3 and TRBJ1-6; TRBD1 agrees at 8 bases. This CDR3 region has 15 residues. The V gene's germline CDR1 is LGHNA and CDR2 YSLEER. The V and J ends lost 5 bases and 8 bases, in that order; junction bases with no gene match: 8. CDR3 loop: CASSLTGTGDSPLHF. The CDR3, as DNA: TGCGCCAGCAGCTTAACCGGGACAGGCGATTCACCCCTCCACTTT.

This clone has a handful of counts. J is TRBJ1-2 and V is TRBV19, with 7 bases aligning to TRBD1. Trimming took 6 bases from V and 4 from J; bases not matched to a gene: 5. Germline V gene data show CDR1 as LNHDA and CDR2 as SQIVND (reference sequence). This CDR3 contains 13 residues. This chain's CDR3 is CASSPDRVYGYTF. The CDR3 coding sequence is TGTGCCAGTAGCCCAGACAGGGTCTATGGCTACACCTTC.

The V gene is TRBV29-1, the J gene TRBJ2-1, with D perhaps matching TRBD1 (6 bases). The CDR3 extends over 15 amino acids. The germline V and J ends were trimmed by 7 bases and 5 bases, with 21 bases remaining between them. Germline V gives CDR1 SQVTM, CDR2 ANQGSEA. The chain's CDR3 is CSALVAMDRDNEQFF. The CDR3 DNA reads TGCAGCGCCTTGGTAGCTATGGACAGAGACAATGAGCAGTTCTTC.

The rearrangement joins TRBV6-5 to TRBJ2-7, with D tentatively TRBD1 (6 bases). Germline CDR1 MNHEY, CDR2 SVGAGI. The ends were cut back, 6 bases at V and 0 bases at J, with 12 bases in the middle. This CDR3 is built from 14 residues. DNA for the CDR3: TGTGCCAGCAGACGAGGGACACACTCCTACGAGCAGTACTTC. As protein: CASRRGTHSYEQYF.

The sample holds one count of this clone. V is TRBV10-3 and J is TRBJ1-5, with TRBD1 as a possible D gene (5 bases). This CDR3 has 17 amino acids. V shed 2 bases and J shed 4 bases, with 18 bases lying between them. Germline CDR1 reads ENHRY; CDR2 reads SYGVKD. The CDR3 here is CAISEGLLQAENQPQHF. CDR3 sequence (DNA): TGTGCCATCAGTGAGGGTTTGTTACAGGCCGAGAATCAGCCCCAGCATTTT.

J is TRBJ2-5 and V is TRBV5-1; D is ambiguous. CDR1 SGHRS and CDR2 YFSETQ come from the germline V gene. V lost 0 bases and J 0 bases, leaving 9 bases between the germline ends. There are 15 residues in the CDR3. The chain's CDR3 is CASSLGLEYQETQYF. The DNA of the CDR3 is TGCGCCAGCAGCTTGGGGCTCGAATACCAAGAGACCCAGTACTTC. Combining the CDR3 with reference TRBV5-1 and TRBJ2-5 gives the whole variable domain KAGVTQTPRYLIKTRGQQVTLSCSPISGHRSVSWYQQTPGQGLQFLFEYFSETQRNKGNFPGRFSGRQFSNSRSEMNVSTLELGDSALYLCASSLGLEYQETQYFGPGTRLLVL.

There are a few counts of this clone. The CDR3 loop reads CAWTGQGTYEQYF. The CDR3 DNA is TGTGCCTGGACGGGACAGGGTACCTACGAGCAGTACTTC. The gene calls are TRBV30 and TRBJ2-7; TRBD1 aligns across 9 bases. This CDR3 contains 13 residues. V lost 4 bases to trimming and J lost 2 bases; unmatched junction nucleotides: 3. Germline-derived CDR1 and CDR2 are GTSNPN and SVGIG (reference sequence).

The chain links TRBV7-3 to TRBJ2-3; 9 bases map to TRBD2. Trimming took 1 base from V and 7 from J; bases not matched to a gene: 6. The CDR3 runs to 15 residues. Germline V gene sequence: CDR1 SGHTA, CDR2 FQGTGA. The CDR3 DNA reads as TGTGCCAGCAGCTTAAGCGGCGGGGGGGCTCATACGCAGTATTTT. Protein: CASSLSGGGAHTQYF.

The chain combines TRBV18 with TRBJ2-3; D unresolved. Looked up from germline, CDR1 is KGHSH and CDR2 is LQKENI. V was cut by 1 base and J by 0 bases, with 8 bases left in between. This CDR3 comprises 15 residues. As DNA, the CDR3 is TGTGCCAGCTCACCACGCGGTTCTAGCACAGATACGCAGTATTTT. This sequence encodes CASSPRGSSTDTQYF. Filled out from reference TRBV18 and TRBJ2-3, the complete variable domain reads NAGVMQNPRHLVRRRGQEARLRCSPMKGHSHVYWYRQLPEEGLKFMVYLQKENIIDESGMPKERFSAEFPKEGPSILRIQQVVRGDSAAYFCASSPRGSSTDTQYFGPGTRLTVL.

The gene calls are TRBV5-6 and TRBJ2-1; 8 bases fit TRBD1. Trimming cost V 1 base and J 5 bases; bases outside gene matches: 5. Germline lookup yields CDR1 SGHDT and CDR2 YYEEEE. The CDR3 is 15 amino acids. The CDR3 DNA reads as TGTGCCAGCAGCTTGTGGGGGACAGGAAACAATGAGCAGTTCTTC. It translates to CASSLWGTGNNEQFF.

This chain connects TRBV7-9 to TRBJ2-7, with 7 bases aligning to TRBD2. The CDR3 extends over 14 amino acids. V shed 0 bases, J shed 7 bases, and the junction held 6 bases outside the gene matches. Germline V gives CDR1 SEHNR, CDR2 FQNEAQ (reference sequence). CDR3 nucleotide sequence: TGTGCCAGCAGCTTAGCGGGAGGGCACAGGGAGCAGTACTTC. It specifies CASSLAGGHREQYF. The variable domain in full, completed from reference TRBV7-9 and TRBJ2-7, reads DTGVSQNPRHKITKRGQNVTFRCDPISEHNRLYWYRQTLGQGPEFLTYFQNEAQLEKSRLLSDRFSAERPKGSFSTLEIQRTEQGDSAMYLCASSLAGGHREQYFGPGTRLTVT.

The chain uses TRBV15 and TRBJ1-1, with D possibly being TRBD1 (6 bases). CDR1 and CDR2 from the germline V gene are LNHNV and YYDKDF (reference sequence). CDR3 length equals 15 residues. V was pared by 1 base and J by 0 bases, with 9 bases between. As DNA, the CDR3 is TGTGCCACCAGCAGAGGCGGACAGATGAACACTGAAGCTTTCTTT. As protein: CATSRGGQMNTEAFF.

The chain uses TRBV9 and TRBJ2-7; D may be TRBD2 (8 bases). In germline, CDR1 is SGDLS, CDR2 YYNGEE. The V end was cut by 0 bases, the J end by 5 bases, with 18 bases between. There are 16 residues in the CDR3. The CDR3 reads CASSVAGGAGVHEQYF. In DNA, the CDR3 is TGTGCCAGCAGCGTAGCAGGGGGAGCGGGAGTCCACGAGCAGTACTTC. Complete variable domain (other parts from reference TRBV9 and TRBJ2-7): DSGVTQTPKHLITATGQRVTLRCSPRSGDLSVYWYQQSLDQGLQFLIQYYNGEERAKGNILERFSAQQFPDLHSELNLSSLELGDSALYFCASSVAGGAGVHEQYFGPGTRLTVT.

This chain joins TRBV7-9 and TRBJ2-1, with 9 positions matching TRBD2. Trimming cost V 7 bases and J 4 bases; bases outside gene matches: 8. The CDR3 consists of 15 residues. CDR1 and CDR2 from the germline V gene are SEHNR and FQNEAQ (reference sequence). As DNA, the CDR3 is TGTGCCAGCAACCTAGCGGGGCCAACTTACAATGAGCAGTTCTTC. Translation gives CASNLAGPTYNEQFF.

A remark on this clone: The junction departs from the called germline gene at one end, perhaps through a read error. The chain carries TRBV7-7 and TRBJ2-3, with 11 bases aligning to TRBD2. Per germline, CDR1 SSHAT and CDR2 FNYEAQ (reference sequence). CDR3 length: 15 amino acids. This CDR3 reads CASSLKLAGVDTQYF. As DNA, the CDR3 is TGTGCTAGCAGCTTAAAACTAGCGGGAGTAGATACGCAGTATTTT.

V and J are TRBV19 and TRBJ1-2; 12 bases agree with TRBD1. The ends lost 11 bases at V and 7 bases at J; junction bases unmatched: 11. The CDR3 is made up of 14 amino acids. In germline, CDR1 is LNHDA, CDR2 SQIVND (reference sequence). CDR3 amino acids: CACSGTGGLGGYTF. CDR3 coding DNA: TGTGCCTGTTCCGGGACAGGGGGCTTGGGTGGCTACACCTTC.

The J gene is TRBJ1-5, the V gene TRBV27, with D possibly being TRBD1 (5 bases). CDR1 and CDR2 from the germline V gene are MNHEY and SMNVEV (reference sequence). The CDR3 runs 13 residues. Trimming removed 4 bases from V and 5 bases from J, with 9 bases in between. CDR3 region: CASSSSRDQPQHF. The CDR3 coding sequence is TGTGCCAGCAGTTCGAGCAGGGATCAGCCCCAGCATTTT.

The chain combines TRBV27 with TRBJ2-3; D uncertain. From germline, CDR1 is MNHEY and CDR2 SMNVEV (reference sequence). CDR3 length: 15 residues. The V gene lost 3 bases and the J gene lost 4 bases, with 14 bases spanning the gap. CDR3 protein: CASSFSPVVADTQYF. DNA for the CDR3: TGTGCCAGCAGTTTTTCCCCGGTGGTCGCAGATACGCAGTATTTT.

This chain joins TRBV7-2 and TRBJ2-3, with D perhaps matching TRBD1 (5 bases). CDR3 length: 16 residues. Germline values: CDR1 SGHTA, CDR2 FQGNSA. V was shortened by 2 bases and J by 0 bases, with 12 bases between the two germline ends. The DNA for the CDR3 is TGTGCCAGCAGCTTAATTGACAGTTTAAGCACAGATACGCAGTATTTT. Its protein is CASSLIDSLSTDTQYF. The full variable domain, its missing parts supplied by reference TRBV7-2 and TRBJ2-3, is GAGVSQSPSNKVTEKGKDVELRCDPISGHTALYWYRQSLGQGLEFLIYFQGNSAPDKSGLPSDRFSAERTGGSVSTLTIQRTQQEDSAVYLCASSLIDSLSTDTQYFGPGTRLTVL.

The V gene is TRBV27, the J gene TRBJ2-7; D remains ambiguous. This CDR3 region has 13 residues. Trimming removed 5 bases at V and 2 bases at J, with 10 bases between. Germline V lookup: CDR1 MNHEY, CDR2 SMNVEV (reference sequence). The DNA of the CDR3 is TGTGCCAGCAGTCCGGGTCCCACCTACGAGCAGTACTTC. Its translation: CASSPGPTYEQYF.

The chain recombines TRBV7-6 with TRBJ2-7; D call uncertain. There are 12 residues in the CDR3. The V end lost 4 bases, the J end lost 3 bases, and 7 bases lay between the germline ends. From germline, CDR1 is SGHVS and CDR2 FNYEAQ. The CDR3 reads CASSSTFYEQYF. In DNA, the CDR3 is TGTGCCAGCAGCTCGACATTCTACGAGCAGTACTTC. Looking up the rest from reference TRBV7-6 and TRBJ2-7 gives the full variable domain: GAGVSQSPRYKVTKRGQDVALRCDPISGHVSLYWYRQALGQGPEFLTYFNYEAQQDKSGLPNDRFSAERPEGSISTLTIQRTEQRDSAMYRCASSSTFYEQYFGPGTRLTVT.